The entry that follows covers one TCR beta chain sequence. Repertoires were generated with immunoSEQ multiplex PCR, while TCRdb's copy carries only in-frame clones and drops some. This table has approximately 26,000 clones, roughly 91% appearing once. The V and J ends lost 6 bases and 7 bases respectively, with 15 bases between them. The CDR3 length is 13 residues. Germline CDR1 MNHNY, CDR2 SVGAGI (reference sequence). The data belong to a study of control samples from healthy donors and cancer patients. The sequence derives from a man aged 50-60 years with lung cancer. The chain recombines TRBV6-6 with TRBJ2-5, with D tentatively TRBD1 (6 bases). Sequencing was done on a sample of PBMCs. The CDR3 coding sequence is TGTGCCAGCAGGCCGCACAGGGACGGGACCCAGTACTTC. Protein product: CASRPHRDGTQYF.